This T cell receptor (beta chain) was captured in a study of siplizumab effects on memory and regulatory T cells. Clones were read by immunoSEQ multiplex PCR, and TCRdb kept only the in-frame ones, dropping some. The data hold tens of thousands of clones, with 65% to 80% observed a single time. Germline CDR1 and CDR2: LNHDA and SQIVND (reference sequence). CDR3 length equals 14 residues. The V end lost 4 bases, the J end lost 4 bases, and 13 bases lay between the germline ends. The sequence derives from a human donor in good health. This chain connects TRBV19 to TRBJ1-2; a weak D match, TRBD1 (6 bases). The source material was memory CD4+ T cells sorted from blood. In DNA, the CDR3 is TGTGCCAGTAGTAGAGACAGGACCACCTATGGCTACACCTTC. It yields the protein CASSRDRTTYGYTF.